Below, 20 T cell receptor beta chains from the same sample are listed, as sequenced in a study of Ad26.COV2.S vaccination and SARS-CoV-2 variants. The treatment was: roughly 19 received Ad26.COV2.S at low or high dose, single or two shots; roughly five received placebo; per-sample allocation not given. On day 63 after the first injection, vaccine and placebo recipients gave samples. This table comes from immunoSEQ multiplex PCR, and its TCRdb copy is limited to in-frame clones, with some not included. The sample has 300,000 to 400,000 clones, approximately 84% seen once; the top ten hold 3.3%. Sequenced material: peripheral blood, taken in a trial of Ad26.COV2.S vaccine versus placebo. These receptor sequences come from a person aged 18 to 59 who received the Ad26.COV2.S COVID-19 vaccine or a placebo.

The genes are TRBV7-2 and TRBJ2-3, with a possible D match to TRBD1 (8 bases). Trimming cost V 8 bases and J 6 bases, with 18 bases left between them. This CDR3 spans 14 amino acids. CDR1 and CDR2 (germline): SGHTA, FQGNSA. In DNA, the CDR3 is TGTGCCAGCGGACAGGGACTATCGCATGATACGCAGTATTTT. Translating it yields CASGQGLSHDTQYF.

V is TRBV5-6 and J is TRBJ2-7; D is uncertain. The length of the CDR3 is 14 residues. Trimming left V 3 bases short and J 3 bases short, with 13 bases between. The germline gives CDR1 SGHDT, CDR2 YYEEEE. The CDR3 nucleotides read TGTGCCAGCAGCTCCGGGTCCAATTACTACGAGCAGTACTTC. It translates to CASSSGSNYYEQYF.

This clone was recorded once. The rearrangement uses TRBV9 and TRBJ1-6, with TRBD1 identical over 9 bases. CDR3 length: 17 residues. The germline V gene has CDR1 SGDLS and CDR2 YYNGEE. The trim removed 3 bases at V and 8 bases at J, leaving 12 bases unmatched. This CDR3 is CASSDHPQGARDSPLHF. The CDR3 nucleotides read TGTGCCAGCAGCGACCACCCACAGGGGGCGCGGGATTCACCCCTCCACTTT. The full variable domain, its missing parts supplied by reference TRBV9 and TRBJ1-6, is DSGVTQTPKHLITATGQRVTLRCSPRSGDLSVYWYQQSLDQGLQFLIQYYNGEERAKGNILERFSAQQFPDLHSELNLSSLELGDSALYFCASSDHPQGARDSPLHFGNGTRLTVT.

Turning to this clone: This CDR3 is also generated by other DNA sequences in the sample. The chain is built from TRBV7-9 and TRBJ1-2; no clear D. This CDR3 has 12 amino acids. Germline V gene sequence: CDR1 SEHNR, CDR2 FQNEAQ (reference sequence). V lost 5 bases and J lost 3, with 7 bases in between. The CDR3 region is CASSLGDYGYTF. The CDR3 nucleotides are TGTGCCAGCAGCCTCGGTGACTATGGCTACACCTTC.

The V call is TRBV25-1, the J call TRBJ1-4; D not certain. Germline-derived CDR1 and CDR2 are MGHDK and SYGVNS. The CDR3 sequence is 13 residues long. Trimming took off 3 bases at V and 7 bases at J, with 9 bases between the two ends. The CDR3 loop reads CASSEGSVEKLFF. For the CDR3, the DNA is TGTGCCAGCAGTGAGGGTTCCGTTGAAAAACTGTTTTTT. Combining the CDR3 with reference TRBV25-1 and TRBJ1-4 gives the whole variable domain EADIYQTPRYLVIGTGKKITLECSQTMGHDKMYWYQQDPGMELHLIHYSYGVNSTEKGDLSSESTVSRIRTEHFPLTLESARPSHTSQYLCASSEGSVEKLFFGSGTQLSVL.

The chain recombines TRBV15 with TRBJ1-3, with unresolved D. Trimming took off 4 bases at V and 1 base at J, with 17 bases between the two ends. Germline CDR1 is LNHNV and CDR2 is YYDKDF (reference sequence). The CDR3 runs 17 residues. The CDR3 coding sequence is TGTGCCACCAGCAAGGGCCTCTCCCTCTCTTCTGGAAACACCATATATTTT. This sequence encodes CATSKGLSLSSGNTIYF.

V is TRBV5-4 and J is TRBJ2-1, with a weak D call TRBD2 (7 bases). Trimming left V 4 bases short and J 9 bases short, with 17 bases between. Looked up from germline, CDR1 is SGHNT and CDR2 is YYREEE (reference sequence). CDR3 length: 14 residues. The CDR3 loop is CASSGGGGAVEQFF. The CDR3 nucleotides are TGTGCCAGCAGCGGAGGTGGGGGGGCAGTTGAGCAGTTCTTC.

CDR3 region: CASSSQGIVAGEFAYEQYF. The CDR3 DNA is TGTGCCAGCAGCTCCCAGGGGATAGTGGCGGGAGAGTTCGCCTACGAGCAGTACTTC. The gene calls are TRBV7-2 and TRBJ2-7; a possible D gene is TRBD2 (7 bases). Germline CDR1 reads SGHTA; CDR2 reads FQGNSA. This CDR3 contains 19 residues. V was pared by 4 bases and J by 2 bases, with 27 bases between.

The chain links TRBV6-2 or TRBV6-3 to TRBJ2-6; 10 positions match TRBD1. With 0 bases clipped from V and 3 bases from J, the junction kept 14 bases outside the gene matches. The CDR3 consists of 21 residues. Germline V gene sequence: CDR1 MNHEY, CDR2 SVGEGT. The CDR3 bases are TGTGCCAGCAGTTACTCGCGGGGCGACAGGGGGCAAGTGAATGGGGCCAACGTCCTGACTTTC. Translation: CASSYSRGDRGQVNGANVLTF.

The chain is built from TRBV10-3 and TRBJ1-1; no firm D call. V was clipped by 1 base and J by 10 bases, with 7 bases between them. There are 11 residues in the CDR3. CDR1 ENHRY and CDR2 SYGVKD come from the germline V gene. CDR3 sequence: CAISEWGGAFF. CDR3 bases: TGTGCCATCAGTGAGTGGGGAGGAGCTTTCTTT.

The rearrangement joins TRBV13 to TRBJ2-7; TRBD2 matches at 12 bases. J was trimmed by 5 bases and V by 5 bases; bases with no gene match: 4. The CDR3 loop spans 14 amino acids. Germline values: CDR1 PRHDT, CDR2 FYEKMQ (reference sequence). CDR3 loop: CASSDGTSGHEQYF. CDR3 coding DNA: TGTGCCAGCAGCGACGGGACTAGCGGGCACGAGCAGTACTTC.

The chain joins TRBV30 to TRBJ2-3; a possible D gene is TRBD2 (6 bases). The CDR3 is made up of 13 amino acids. In germline, CDR1 is GTSNPN, CDR2 SVGIG (reference sequence). The ends were cut back, 8 bases at V and 2 bases at J, with 14 bases in the middle. For the CDR3, the DNA is TGTGCCATGGTCGGGAGAACCACAGATACGCAGTATTTT. It codes for CAMVGRTTDTQYF.

This clone showed up just a few times. This sequence joins TRBV4-1 and TRBJ1-2; D gene uncertain. Germline V lookup: CDR1 MGHRA, CDR2 YSYEKL. V was cut by 1 base and J by 5 bases, with 17 bases left in between. The CDR3 totals 16 residues. DNA of the CDR3: TGCGCCAGCAGCCAAGGGAAGGAGACAAGAAGTTATGGCTACACCTTC. Translated: CASSQGKETRSYGYTF.

The chain combines TRBV14 with TRBJ2-2, with unresolved D. The germline V gene has CDR1 SGHDN and CDR2 FVKESK. This CDR3 is 15 amino acids long. V was pared by 5 bases and J by 0 bases, with 10 bases between. This CDR3 reads CASSEFLSNTGELFF. As DNA, the CDR3 is TGTGCCAGCAGCGAATTTCTCTCGAACACCGGGGAGCTGTTTTTT.

The rearrangement links TRBV7-6 to TRBJ2-7; a possible D gene is TRBD2 (5 bases). V dropped 1 base and J dropped 2 bases, with 12 bases sitting between them. The CDR3 has 15 residues. CDR1 is SGHVS, CDR2 FNYEAQ, per germline. CDR3 region: CASSLVSDGTYEQYF. The CDR3 bases are TGTGCCAGCAGCTTAGTTTCGGACGGGACCTACGAGCAGTACTTC.

On this clone itself: Additional DNA sequences in this sample encode the identical CDR3. For the CDR3, the DNA is TGTGCCAGCAGCTCACGGACTGACTACAATGAGCAGTTCTTC. This encodes CASSSRTDYNEQFF. The chain has TRBV5-4 and TRBJ2-1, with a possible D match to TRBD2 (5 bases). The CDR3 has 14 amino acids. V was shortened by 3 bases and J by 3 bases, with 10 bases between the two germline ends. CDR1 is SGHNT and CDR2 is YYREEE in the germline V gene (reference sequence).

The rearrangement links TRBV7-2 to TRBJ1-3; D is unclear. CDR1 and CDR2 (germline): SGHTA, FQGNSA. The ends were cut back, 8 bases at V and 3 bases at J, with 8 bases in the middle. The CDR3 loop spans 12 amino acids. The CDR3 DNA reads as TGTGCCAGCGGGGAGGGTGGAAACACCATATATTTT. It is translated as CASGEGGNTIYF.

V is TRBV15 and J is TRBJ1-2; 8 nucleotides agree with TRBD1. Germline V gives CDR1 LNHNV, CDR2 YYDKDF (reference sequence). V lost 6 bases and J lost 6; bases outside the gene matches: 6. The CDR3 sequence is 13 residues long. This CDR3 is CATRPDRGHGYTF. The DNA for the CDR3 is TGTGCCACCAGGCCTGACAGGGGACATGGCTACACCTTC.

The V gene is TRBV4-3, the J gene TRBJ2-3; D is perhaps TRBD2 (7 bases). This CDR3 has 16 amino acids. In germline, CDR1 is LGHNA, CDR2 YSLEER. V was pared by 0 bases and J by 5 bases, with 15 bases between. The CDR3 region is CASSQDRSGGRDTQYF. CDR3 DNA: TGCGCCAGCAGCCAAGATCGTTCGGGGGGCCGAGATACGCAGTATTTT.

The chain couples TRBV7-8 to TRBJ2-7; D is undetermined. Trimming removed 8 bases at V and 1 base at J, with 12 bases between. The V gene's germline CDR1 is SGHVS and CDR2 FQNEAQ. The CDR3 consists of 13 residues. The CDR3 nucleotides read TGTGCCAGCGGGCAATTTAGGTCCTACGAGCAGTACTTC. As protein: CASGQFRSYEQYF. The whole variable domain, remainder taken from reference TRBV7-8 and TRBJ2-7, is GAGVSQSPRYKVAKRGQDVALRCDPISGHVSLFWYQQALGQGPEFLTYFQNEAQLDKSGLPSDRFFAERPEGSVSTLKIQRTQQEDSAVYLCASGQFRSYEQYFGPGTRLTVT.